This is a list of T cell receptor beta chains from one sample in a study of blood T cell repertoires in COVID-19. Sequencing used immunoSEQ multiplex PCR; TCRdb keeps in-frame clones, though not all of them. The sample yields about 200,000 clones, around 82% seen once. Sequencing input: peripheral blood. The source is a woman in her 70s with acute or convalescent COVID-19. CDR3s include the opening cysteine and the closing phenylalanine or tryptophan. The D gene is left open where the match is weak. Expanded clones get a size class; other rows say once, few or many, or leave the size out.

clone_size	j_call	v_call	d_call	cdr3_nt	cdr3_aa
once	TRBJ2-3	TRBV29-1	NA	TGCAGCGTTGCCGGGCTAGCGACAGCCCCTAGCACAGATACGCAGTATTTT	CSVAGLATAPSTDTQYF
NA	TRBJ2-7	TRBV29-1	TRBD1	TGCAGCGCGGAGGGTGACAGGGGGGAGCAGTACTTC	CSAEGDRGEQYF
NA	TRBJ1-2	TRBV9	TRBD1	TGTGCCAGCAGCCTGGGGACAGTAAGTGGCTACACCTTC	CASSLGTVSGYTF
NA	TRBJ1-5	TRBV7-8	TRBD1	TGTGCCAGCAGCTTAGAGGGGGCGGGTAATCAGCCCCAGCATTTT	CASSLEGAGNQPQHF
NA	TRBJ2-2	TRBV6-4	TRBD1	TGTGCCAGCAGACCACAGGGGGCGAACACCGGGGAGCTGTTTTTT	CASRPQGANTGELFF
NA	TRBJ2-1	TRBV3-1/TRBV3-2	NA	TGTGCCAGCAGAGAGTACAATGAGCAGTTCTTC	CASREYNEQFF
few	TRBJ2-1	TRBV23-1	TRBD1	TGCGCCAGCAGCCAAGACAGGGGGGTCTACAATGAGCAGTTCTTC	CASSQDRGVYNEQFF
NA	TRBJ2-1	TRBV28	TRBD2	TGTGCCAGCAGTTTAAGCGGACTAGCGTACAATGAGCAGTTCTTC	CASSLSGLAYNEQFF
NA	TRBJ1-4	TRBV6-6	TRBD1	TGTGCCAGCAGTTACGGACAGGGGAGAACTAATGAAAAACTGTTTTTT	CASSYGQGRTNEKLFF
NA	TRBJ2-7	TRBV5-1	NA	TGCGCCAGCAGCTTGGCCGGCAGGGGAAAGTACGAGCAGTACTTC	CASSLAGRGKYEQYF
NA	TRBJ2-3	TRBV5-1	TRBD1	TGCGCCAGCAGCTACCGGGACAGGGCCACAGATACGCAGTATTTT	CASSYRDRATDTQYF
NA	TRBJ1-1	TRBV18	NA	TGTGCCAGCTCACCTGGACTTGGGATGAACACTGAAGCTTTCTTT	CASSPGLGMNTEAFF
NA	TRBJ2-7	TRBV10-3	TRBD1	TGTGCCATCAATTCTCCTGGACAGGGACCCTACGAGCAGTACTTC	CAINSPGQGPYEQYF
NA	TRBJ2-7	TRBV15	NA	TGTGCCACCAGCAGTTCCGGGTGGCCCTCCTACGAGCAGTACTTC	CATSSSGWPSYEQYF
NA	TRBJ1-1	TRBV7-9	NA	TGTGCCAGCAGCTTAGTAGGGGAGGGCACTGAAGCTTTCTTT	CASSLVGEGTEAFF
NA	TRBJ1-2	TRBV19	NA	TGTGCCAGCCGTGGGCTCCGAGCTAACTATGGCTACACCTTC	CASRGLRANYGYTF
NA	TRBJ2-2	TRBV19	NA	TGTGCCAGTAGTACCACCTGGAGTGGCGGGGAGCTGTTTTTT	CASSTTWSGGELFF
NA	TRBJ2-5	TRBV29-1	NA	TGCAGCGTTGAAGTCAGGGGTCAAGAGACCCAGTACTTC	CSVEVRGQETQYF
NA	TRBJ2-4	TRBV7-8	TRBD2	TGTGCCAGCAGCTTAGCTTCAGCGGGAACCAAAAACATTCAGTACTTC	CASSLASAGTKNIQYF
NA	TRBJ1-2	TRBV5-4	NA	TGTGCCAGCACCTCGCCGGACACCTATGGCTACACCTTC	CASTSPDTYGYTF
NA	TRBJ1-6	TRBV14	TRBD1	TGTGCCAGCAGCCCAGGGGGAGCTAATTCACCCCTCCACTTT	CASSPGGANSPLHF
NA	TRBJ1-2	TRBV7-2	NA	TGTGCCAGCAGCTTATTAAATAACAGAGTTAACTATGGCTACACCTTC	CASSLLNNRVNYGYTF
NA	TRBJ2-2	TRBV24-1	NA	TGTGCCACCAGTGATTTGCTACTATCTCCCGGGGAGCTGTTTTTT	CATSDLLLSPGELFF
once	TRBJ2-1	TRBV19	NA	TGTGCCAGTAAACCCGATACGGTCTACAATGAGCAGTTCTTC	CASKPDTVYNEQFF
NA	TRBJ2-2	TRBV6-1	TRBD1	TGTGCCAGCAGTGAGGACAGGGGTCGGGTGTTTTTT	CASSEDRGRVFF
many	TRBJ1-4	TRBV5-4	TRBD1	TGTGCCAGCAGCTTTCAGGGGGCGCCGGGAAAACTGTTTTTT	CASSFQGAPGKLFF
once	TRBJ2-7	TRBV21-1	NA	TGTGCCAGCAATTCAGGATCCTCCTACGAGCAGTACTTC	CASNSGSSYEQYF
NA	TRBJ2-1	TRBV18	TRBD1	TGTGCCAGCTCACCAGCCGGGACAGGGATATACAATGAGCAGTTCTTC	CASSPAGTGIYNEQFF